Following are 14 T cell receptor beta chains from one sample sequenced in a study of T-cell reconstitution after alpha-beta-depleted transplantation in children. For TCRbeta, the library was prepared with unique molecular identifiers. MiXCR, applied by TCRdb to the PCR reads, yields one record per CDR3 protein. Of approximately 510,000 distinct CDR3 sequences listed, 15% to 20% are singletons. The sequencing used PBMCs from the stem cell graft donor, collected from the stem cell graft. These receptors were taken from a human donor who donated a stem cell graft to a child with acute lymphoblastic leukemia.

This clonotype was found a few times. This rearrangement joins TRBV20-1 to TRBJ1-2; 10 bases line up with TRBD1. The V segment lost 1 base and the J segment 4 bases; nucleotides outside the gene matches: 6. This CDR3 comprises 15 residues. CDR1 and CDR2 from the germline V gene are DFQATT and SNEGSKA (reference sequence). The CDR3 sequence: CSARVGTGDSYGYTF. The CDR3 nucleotides read TGCAGTGCTAGAGTTGGGACAGGGGATAGCTATGGCTACACCTTC.

V is TRBV27 and J is TRBJ2-5; 8 positions agree with TRBD2. V lost 6 bases, J lost 4 bases, and 10 bases stayed unmatched. Germline values: CDR1 MNHEY, CDR2 SMNVEV (reference sequence). CDR3 size: 15 residues. CDR3 in amino acids: CASRPLAGGIETQYF. For the CDR3, the DNA is TGTGCCAGCAGACCCTTGGCGGGAGGTATAGAGACCCAGTACTTC.

The J gene is TRBJ2-5, the V gene TRBV11-2; 7 bases match TRBD1. This CDR3 contains 13 residues. CDR1 SGHAT and CDR2 FQNNGV come from the germline V gene. V lost 6 bases to trimming and J lost 3 bases; unmatched junction nucleotides: 4. The CDR3 DNA sequence: TGTGCCAGCAGAACGACAGGGAAAGAGACCCAGTACTTC. Its translation is CASRTTGKETQYF.

This sequence joins TRBV4-1 and TRBJ1-2; D is undetermined. Per the germline V gene, CDR1 is MGHRA and CDR2 is YSYEKL. This CDR3 contains 13 residues. Trimming took 6 bases from V and 3 from J, leaving 11 bases between them. The CDR3 is CASSPASYYGYTF. The CDR3 nucleotides are TGCGCCAGCAGTCCCGCCTCCTACTATGGCTACACCTTC.

This clonotype has more than one count but fewer than ten. This chain joins TRBV7-3 and TRBJ2-2; 10 bases agree with TRBD2. V was clipped by 5 bases and J by 8 bases; unmatched bases: 8. Looked up from germline, CDR1 is SGHTA and CDR2 is FQGTGA. This CDR3 is built from 15 residues. The CDR3 nucleotides are TGTGCCAGCAGCCCCGCGGGACTAGCGTCGGGGGAGCTGTTTTTT. It specifies CASSPAGLASGELFF.

This clonotype has only a few counts. This chain joins TRBV27 and TRBJ2-3; a weak D match, TRBD2 (5 bases). Germline V gene lookup returns CDR1 MNHEY and CDR2 SMNVEV (reference sequence). With 5 bases removed from V and 2 bases from J, the gap between germline ends came to 11 bases. This CDR3 region has 14 residues. The CDR3: CASSELVPTDTQYF. The CDR3 nucleotides read TGTGCCAGCAGTGAACTAGTACCCACAGATACGCAGTATTTT.

The J gene is TRBJ2-5, the V gene TRBV7-6; tentative D call: TRBD2 (5 bases). The CDR3 is 18 residues long. Deletions cut 1 base from V and 3 bases from J, with 21 bases between. From germline, CDR1 is SGHVS and CDR2 FNYEAQ. This chain's CDR3 is CASSLGLPYNAEEETQYF. The CDR3 nucleotides are TGTGCCAGCAGCTTAGGCCTGCCCTATAACGCGGAGGAAGAGACCCAGTACTTC.

V is TRBV12-3 or TRBV12-4 and J is TRBJ2-5, with D possibly called TRBD1 or TRBD2 (6 bases each). The V and J ends lost 5 bases and 3 bases respectively, with 13 bases between them. CDR3 size: 14 residues. CDR3 in amino acids: CASSTGGGEETQYF. The CDR3 DNA is TGTGCCAGCAGTACAGGAGGGGGAGAAGAGACCCAGTACTTC.

At least ten counts were recorded for this clonotype. The V call is TRBV27, the J call TRBJ1-5, with no clear D. Germline V lookup: CDR1 MNHEY, CDR2 SMNVEV (reference sequence). The CDR3 contains 14 residues. Deletions cut 0 bases from V and 0 bases from J, with 3 bases between. The CDR3 nucleotides are TGTGCCAGCAGTTTATCCGATAGCAATCAGCCCCAGCATTTT. It translates to CASSLSDSNQPQHF.

The J gene is TRBJ2-1, the V gene TRBV20-1; TRBD2 agrees at 15 bases. J was trimmed by 9 bases and V by 4 bases; bases with no gene match: 10. The germline CDR1 and CDR2 sequences are DFQATT and SNEGSKA (reference sequence). This CDR3 is 16 amino acids long. Here the CDR3 reads CSATRTSGRGRSEQFF. CDR3 DNA: TGCAGTGCTACCCGGACTAGCGGGAGGGGTAGGAGTGAGCAGTTCTTC.

The J gene is TRBJ1-4, the V gene TRBV4-1; the D gene is possibly TRBD1 (6 bases). The CDR3 is 14 residues long. V was cut by 7 bases and J by 5 bases, with 14 bases left in between. The germline CDR1 and CDR2 sequences are MGHRA and YSYEKL. The CDR3 loop is CASNYRAENEKLFF. CDR3 nucleotides: TGCGCCAGCAACTACAGGGCGGAGAATGAAAAACTGTTTTTT.

V and J are TRBV29-1 and TRBJ1-1; D may be TRBD1 (5 bases). The CDR3 totals 13 residues. V dropped 2 bases and J dropped 7 bases, with 14 bases sitting between them. Germline values: CDR1 SQVTM, CDR2 ANQGSEA. CDR3 sequence: CSVEPGLRVEAFF. CDR3 coding DNA: TGCAGCGTTGAACCGGGACTGAGGGTTGAAGCTTTCTTT.

This clonotype was seen more than once but under ten times. The V and J genes are TRBV10-3 and TRBJ2-7; 11 positions match TRBD1. The CDR3 spans 15 residues. Germline trimming cut 6 bases from V and 0 bases from J; bases unmatched to any gene: 4. Germline loops: CDR1 ENHRY, CDR2 SYGVKD. The CDR3 loop reads CAISRGTGGSYEQYF. The CDR3 DNA follows: TGTGCCATCAGCCGTGGGACAGGGGGCTCCTACGAGCAGTACTTC.

The chain combines TRBV27 with TRBJ2-3, with D uncertain. Germline CDR1 reads MNHEY; CDR2 reads SMNVEV (reference sequence). The CDR3 is 12 residues long. Trimming left V 0 bases short and J 6 bases short, with 4 bases between. Written as DNA, the CDR3 is TGTGCCAGCAGTTTATCGTTGGATACGCAGTATTTT. Translation gives CASSLSLDTQYF.